These 8 T cell receptor beta chains share one sample of origin, sequenced in a study of patients and donors after allogeneic stem cell transplantation. MiXCR, run by TCRdb on the RT-PCR reads, gives a single entry per CDR3 protein. This table has hundreds of thousands of distinct CDR3 sequences, roughly 17% appearing once. The specimen sequenced was blood, either unsorted or a sorted T cell fraction (not recorded which). All receptors come from a human donor who was either an allogeneic HSCT recipient or a stem cell or donor lymphocyte infusion donor (not recorded which). It is not recorded whose cells these are; they may come from a transplant donor.

This clonotype was recorded many times. The V and J genes are TRBV28 and TRBJ2-5; D perhaps matches TRBD1 (6 bases). There are 14 residues in the CDR3. V lost 5 bases to trimming and J lost 5 bases, with 15 bases between them. Germline loops: CDR1 MDHEN, CDR2 SYDVKM. This CDR3 is CASSPQTGGETQYF. The CDR3 DNA reads TGTGCCAGCAGTCCTCAGACAGGTGGCGAGACCCAGTACTTC.

This clonotype came up a few times. V gene TRBV21-1 combines with J gene TRBJ2-5. TRBV21-1 is recorded as a pseudogene. This CDR3 has 13 amino acids. The CDR3 loop is CARSVRRQETQYF. The DNA of the CDR3 is TGTGCCAGAAGCGTGCGGAGACAAGAGACCCAGTACTTC.

In its sample, this clonotype was seen a few times. The chain uses TRBV6-1 and TRBJ1-3; D is uncertain. Per germline, CDR1 MNHNS and CDR2 SASEGT. V shed 8 bases and J shed 3 bases, with 11 bases lying between them. The CDR3 is 13 residues long. CDR3 sequence (DNA): TGTGCCAGCTCAGGACTCAGTGGAAACACCATATATTTT. This translates into CASSGLSGNTIYF.

This clonotype was seen only a few times. The chain links TRBV24-1 to TRBJ2-3; TRBD1 matches 9 bases. Trimming at V came to 4 bases and at J to 3 bases, leaving 7 bases not matched to a gene. Germline CDR1 reads KGHDR; CDR2 reads SFDVKD. This CDR3 is built from 16 residues. The CDR3 spells CATSELTGGMTDTQYF. DNA for the CDR3: TGTGCCACCAGTGAGCTGACAGGGGGTATGACAGATACGCAGTATTTT.

The DNA for the CDR3 is TGCAGTGCTGATGACAAAGCGGGAGCGGGTCGCAATGAGCAGTTCTTC. It is translated as CSADDKAGAGRNEQFF. The chain carries TRBV20-1 and TRBJ2-1; 8 bases are shared with TRBD2. Trimming took 5 bases from V and 6 from J; bases not matched to a gene: 15. Germline CDR1 DFQATT, CDR2 SNEGSKA (reference sequence). The CDR3 spans 16 residues.

This clonotype was detected a few times. This sequence joins TRBV4-1 and TRBJ2-5; D possibly matches TRBD1 or TRBD2 (5 bases each). Per germline, CDR1 MGHRA and CDR2 YSYEKL. V was clipped by 0 bases and J by 5 bases, with 10 bases between them. This CDR3 is built from 14 residues. The CDR3 nucleotides are TGCGCCAGCAGCCAAGAACTAGGGGTGGAGACCCAGTACTTC. Its translation is CASSQELGVETQYF.

J is TRBJ1-1 and V is TRBV29-1, with D unclear. The V gene lost 5 bases and the J gene lost 0 bases, with 10 bases spanning the gap. Germline lookup yields CDR1 SQVTM and CDR2 ANQGSEA. The CDR3 is made up of 13 amino acids. The CDR3 is CSVLPQLNTEAFF. The CDR3 coding sequence is TGCAGCGTTCTGCCTCAGCTGAACACTGAAGCTTTCTTT. Supplemented by reference TRBV29-1 and TRBJ1-1, the full variable domain reads SAVISQKPSRDICQRGTSLTIQCQVDSQVTMMFWYRQQPGQSLTLIATANQGSEATYESGFVIDKFPISRPNLTFSTLTVSNMSPEDSSIYLCSVLPQLNTEAFFGQGTRLTVV.

This clonotype was recorded a few times. The genes are TRBV20-1 and TRBJ1-4; D perhaps matches TRBD1 (6 bases). Germline CDR1 reads DFQATT; CDR2 reads SNEGSKA (reference sequence). The V gene lost 4 bases and the J gene lost 3 bases, with 15 bases spanning the gap. The CDR3 extends over 15 amino acids. The CDR3 region is CSAKRGSKANEKLFF. CDR3 DNA: TGCAGTGCTAAAAGGGGGAGCAAGGCTAATGAAAAACTGTTTTTT.